The text below deals with one TCR beta chain. This specimen comes from a study of blood T cell repertoires in COVID-19. The CDR3 has 12 residues. CDR1 SEHNR and CDR2 FQNEAQ come from the germline V gene (reference sequence). The V gene lost 5 bases and the J gene lost 5 bases, with 10 bases spanning the gap. Clones were read by immunoSEQ multiplex PCR, and TCRdb kept only the in-frame ones, dropping some. Among roughly 200,000 clones listed, around 85% were seen once. Material for sequencing was PBMCs or T cells enriched from blood (not recorded which). V and J are TRBV7-9 and TRBJ2-7, with D possibly TRBD2 on 6 matching bases. This TCR was sampled from a woman aged 40 to 49 with acute COVID-19. CDR3 in DNA: TGTGCCAGCAGCCCCTGGAGGGACGAGCAGTACTTC. Translated: CASSPWRDEQYF.